The 25 T cell receptor beta chains in this list originate from one sample, sequenced in a study of Ad26.COV2.S vaccination and SARS-CoV-2 variants. This sample's treatment: roughly 20 received Ad26.COV2.S at low or high dose, single or two shots; roughly five received placebo; per-sample allocation not given. Repertoires come from day 63 after the first vaccine or placebo injection. TCRdb keeps only in-frame clones here, not all; method: immunoSEQ multiplex PCR. The data show 300,000 to 400,000 clones, around 84% seen once. The specimen was peripheral blood, collected in a trial of Ad26.COV2.S vaccine versus placebo. These receptors came from a person aged 18-60 years who received the Ad26.COV2.S COVID-19 vaccine or a placebo.

The chain joins TRBV14 to TRBJ1-2, with 11 bases that match TRBD1. The CDR3 is 15 amino acids. Germline V gives CDR1 SGHDN, CDR2 FVKESK. The V segment lost 4 bases and the J segment 2 bases; nucleotides outside the gene matches: 3. The CDR3 DNA is TGTGCCAGCAGCCGATGGGACAGGGGGAACTATGGCTACACCTTC. This translates into CASSRWDRGNYGYTF.

V and J are TRBV23-1 and TRBJ2-5, with D possibly TRBD2 on 6 matching bases. TRBV23-1 is noted as an ORF with a role that remains uncertain. Trimming took 3 bases from V and 6 from J, leaving 23 bases between them. The CDR3 is 17 amino acids. The CDR3 sequence is CASSHLDVGGTRKTQYF. In nucleotides, the CDR3 is TGCGCCAGCAGTCATTTGGACGTGGGGGGTACGAGGAAGACCCAGTACTTC.

This clone was counted between two and nine times. The V call is TRBV7-2, the J call TRBJ2-3, with a weak D call TRBD2 (5 bases). The CDR3 extends over 15 amino acids. CDR1 is SGHTA and CDR2 is FQGNSA in the germline V gene. V was cut by 1 base and J by 0 bases, with 8 bases left in between. CDR3 residues: CASSLGWTSTDTQYF. The CDR3, as DNA: TGTGCCAGCAGCTTAGGGTGGACTAGCACAGATACGCAGTATTTT.

J is TRBJ2-3 and V is TRBV12-5; D perhaps matches TRBD2 (5 bases). The germline V and J ends were trimmed by 10 bases and 3 bases, with 14 bases remaining between them. CDR1 and CDR2 (germline): LGHNT, FRNRAP. The CDR3 is made up of 13 amino acids. CDR3 region: CAISSSGTDTQYF. The CDR3 bases are TGTGCTATATCCTCGAGCGGTACAGATACGCAGTATTTT.

This chain joins TRBV6-2 or TRBV6-3 and TRBJ1-2, with TRBD1 as a possible D gene (6 bases). There are 16 residues in the CDR3. CDR1 and CDR2 (germline): MNHEY, SVGEGT. V was cut by 0 bases and J by 6 bases, with 17 bases left in between. CDR3 loop: CASSYSIGTHLDGYTF. The DNA for the CDR3 is TGTGCCAGCAGTTACTCGATAGGGACACACCTGGATGGCTACACCTTC.

This clone has a handful of counts. J is TRBJ1-5 and V is TRBV19, with D possibly TRBD1 on 6 matching bases. Trimming stripped 10 bases from V and 2 bases from J, with 30 bases between. The CDR3 runs 19 residues. Germline V gene sequence: CDR1 LNHDA, CDR2 SQIVND (reference sequence). This chain's CDR3 is CATTVGGPQTIAGNQPQHF. CDR3 nucleotides: TGTGCCACTACCGTCGGGGGGCCTCAGACTATAGCGGGCAATCAGCCCCAGCATTTT.

The chain has TRBV6-5 and TRBJ2-3; 7 nucleotides agree with TRBD2. Germline CDR1 reads MNHEY; CDR2 reads SVGAGI. The CDR3 sequence is 12 residues long. Trimming at V came to 11 bases and at J to 5 bases, leaving 7 bases not matched to a gene. The CDR3 reads CAGTNSGDTQYF. Written as DNA, the CDR3 is TGTGCCGGGACTAACTCCGGAGATACGCAGTATTTT.

The genes are TRBV5-4 and TRBJ1-1; no clear D. The V gene lost 0 bases and the J gene lost 0 bases, with 6 bases spanning the gap. The CDR3 is made up of 14 amino acids. Germline values: CDR1 SGHNT, CDR2 YYREEE (reference sequence). The CDR3 sequence: CASSLDRMNTEAFF. CDR3 DNA: TGTGCCAGCAGCTTGGACAGAATGAACACTGAAGCTTTCTTT.

The genes are TRBV28 and TRBJ1-6, with a possible D match to TRBD1 (5 bases). This CDR3 is 15 amino acids long. Germline loops: CDR1 MDHEN, CDR2 SYDVKM. V lost 2 bases and J 9 bases, leaving 14 bases between the germline ends. Written as DNA, the CDR3 is TGTGCCAGCAGTTTAGGCAGGGCGAGGATTTCACCCCTCCACTTT. This codes for CASSLGRARISPLHF.

The genes are TRBV11-2 and TRBJ1-2; D is perhaps TRBD1 (6 bases). The CDR3 sequence is 15 residues long. V was shortened by 3 bases and J by 2 bases, with 13 bases between the two germline ends. Germline loops: CDR1 SGHAT, CDR2 FQNNGV. CDR3 residues: CASSLKYRDNYGYTF. The DNA of the CDR3 is TGTGCCAGCAGCTTGAAGTACAGGGACAACTATGGCTACACCTTC. The full variable domain, in which reference TRBV11-2 and TRBJ1-2 provide the parts outside the CDR3, is EAGVAQSPRYKIIEKRQSVAFWCNPISGHATLYWYQQILGQGPKLLIQFQNNGVVDDSQLPKDRFSAERLKGVDSTLKIQPAKLEDSAVYLCASSLKYRDNYGYTFGSGTRLTVV.

The chain links TRBV7-6 to TRBJ1-5; D not certain. The CDR3 runs 14 residues. The V and J ends lost 1 base and 7 bases respectively, with 11 bases between them. CDR1 is SGHVS and CDR2 is FNYEAQ in the germline V gene. DNA of the CDR3: TGTGCCAGCAGCTTAGGAATCAGTGGCCAGCCCCAGCATTTT. It specifies CASSLGISGQPQHF. The full variable domain, with the rest looked up from reference TRBV7-6 and TRBJ1-5, is GAGVSQSPRYKVTKRGQDVALRCDPISGHVSLYWYRQALGQGPEFLTYFNYEAQQDKSGLPNDRFSAERPEGSISTLTIQRTEQRDSAMYRCASSLGISGQPQHFGDGTRLSIL.

The chain uses TRBV4-1 and TRBJ2-5, with D possibly matching TRBD2 (5 bases). V gave up 0 bases and J gave up 4 bases, with 12 bases separating them. Looked up from germline, CDR1 is MGHRA and CDR2 is YSYEKL. This CDR3 spans 15 amino acids. In DNA, the CDR3 is TGCGCCAGCAGCCAAGATCCCGGGGTAAGAGAGACCCAGTACTTC. Translating gives CASSQDPGVRETQYF.

The CDR3 bases are TGTGCCAGCAATCTACAAGAGACCCAGTACTTC. Translated, it gives CASNLQETQYF. The chain employs TRBV2 and TRBJ2-5; D uncertain. Germline values: CDR1 SNHLY, CDR2 FYNNEI. The V and J ends lost 7 bases and 2 bases respectively, with 5 bases between them. This CDR3 is built from 11 residues.

This clone was counted between two and nine times. The chain is built from TRBV6-2 or TRBV6-3 and TRBJ2-3, with a weak D call TRBD2 (6 bases). Germline loops: CDR1 MNHEY, CDR2 SVGEGT. The CDR3 covers 18 residues. V shed 3 bases and J shed 0 bases, with 19 bases lying between them. CDR3 DNA: TGTGCCAGCAGTTATCCGGGACGAGGACTAAGGAGCACAGATACGCAGTATTTT. This encodes CASSYPGRGLRSTDTQYF.

The chain links TRBV9 to TRBJ2-3; D is perhaps TRBD1 (5 bases). The germline gives CDR1 SGDLS, CDR2 YYNGEE. Trimming stripped 4 bases from V and 1 base from J, with 16 bases between. There are 16 residues in the CDR3. CDR3 sequence: CASSFRQLPGTDTQYF. The CDR3 nucleotides are TGTGCCAGCAGCTTTAGACAGCTCCCTGGCACAGATACGCAGTATTTT.

The chain couples TRBV5-1 to TRBJ1-4; TRBD1 agrees at 9 bases. The CDR3 covers 16 residues. With 4 bases clipped from V and 7 bases from J, the junction kept 11 bases outside the gene matches. Germline CDR1 is SGHRS and CDR2 is YFSETQ. CDR3 sequence reads: CASSVAPGQGGEKLFF. DNA for the CDR3: TGCGCCAGCAGCGTAGCACCGGGACAGGGAGGTGAAAAACTGTTTTTT.

The V and J genes are TRBV28 and TRBJ2-2, with 8 bases aligning to TRBD2. V lost 6 bases, J lost 7 bases, and 19 bases stayed unmatched. Germline CDR1 reads MDHEN; CDR2 reads SYDVKM. This CDR3 spans 18 amino acids. CDR3 sequence: CASRPLKSGGSLRGELFF. CDR3 DNA: TGTGCCAGCAGACCCCTTAAAAGCGGGGGTTCCCTCCGCGGGGAGCTGTTTTTT.

This chain joins TRBV4-2 and TRBJ1-3; D ambiguous. Germline CDR1 reads LGHNA; CDR2 reads YNFKEQ. The CDR3 consists of 17 residues. The V end was cut by 0 bases, the J end by 0 bases, with 12 bases between. In DNA form, the CDR3 reads TGTGCCAGCAGCCAAGATCCCGCCCGGAGCTCTGGAAACACCATATATTTT. Translation: CASSQDPARSSGNTIYF.

The J gene is TRBJ2-3, the V gene TRBV7-3; perhaps TRBD2 as D (6 bases). Trimming left V 5 bases short and J 8 bases short, with 20 bases between. The length of the CDR3 is 15 residues. Per germline, CDR1 SGHTA and CDR2 FQGTGA. The CDR3 nucleotides read TGTGCCAGCAGCCTTAGCGGAGACCCTCTGGGTACGCAGTATTTT. This codes for CASSLSGDPLGTQYF.

V and J are TRBV9 and TRBJ1-6; 7 nucleotides line up with TRBD1. This CDR3 is 15 amino acids long. After removal of 4 bases from V and 5 bases from J, the junction contained 6 bases not matched to a gene. The germline CDR1 and CDR2 sequences are SGDLS and YYNGEE. The CDR3 here is CASSFGQDNNSPLHF. CDR3 in DNA: TGTGCCAGCAGCTTTGGACAGGATAATAATTCACCCCTCCACTTT.

The chain joins TRBV5-6 to TRBJ2-7, with 8 bases aligning to TRBD1. Germline V gene data show CDR1 as SGHDT and CDR2 as YYEEEE. V trimming: 4 bases; J trimming: 2 bases; junction bases outside the gene matches: 8. CDR3 length equals 15 residues. CDR3 loop: CASSQDRGVTYEQYF. The CDR3 nucleotides read TGTGCCAGCAGCCAAGACAGGGGAGTTACCTACGAGCAGTACTTC. Based on the CDR3 plus reference TRBV5-6 and TRBJ2-7, the full variable domain is DAGVTQSPTHLIKTRGQQVTLRCSPKSGHDTVSWYQQALGQGPQFIFQYYEEEERQRGNFPDRFSGHQFPNYSSELNVNALLLGDSALYLCASSQDRGVTYEQYFGPGTRLTVT.

This sequence joins TRBV27 and TRBJ1-1, with D uncertain. The CDR3 is made up of 18 amino acids. Trimming left V 2 bases short and J 2 bases short, with 21 bases between. Germline-derived CDR1 and CDR2 are MNHEY and SMNVEV (reference sequence). The CDR3 spells CASSLRGGLSVSNTEAFF. CDR3 bases: TGTGCCAGCAGTTTACGCGGAGGACTGTCCGTCAGCAACACTGAAGCTTTCTTT.

The rearrangement links TRBV6-2 or TRBV6-3 to TRBJ2-5; D may be TRBD2 (5 bases). Deletions cut 4 bases from V and 0 bases from J, with 15 bases between. Germline CDR1 and CDR2: MNHEY and SVGEGT. The CDR3 is 16 amino acids. The CDR3 is CASSWLSKTNQETQYF. The CDR3, as DNA: TGTGCCAGCAGTTGGCTATCGAAGACTAACCAAGAGACCCAGTACTTC.

V and J are TRBV7-8 and TRBJ2-4; D might be TRBD1 (6 bases). CDR3 size: 15 residues. The V end lost 5 bases, the J end lost 4 bases, and 15 bases lay between the germline ends. Germline loops: CDR1 SGHVS, CDR2 FQNEAQ. CDR3 amino acids: CASSPGRDKKNIQYF. CDR3 in DNA: TGTGCCAGCAGCCCTGGCCGGGACAAGAAAAACATTCAGTACTTC.

V gene TRBV19 combines with J gene TRBJ1-2; D unresolved. Germline V CDR1 and CDR2: LNHDA, SQIVND (reference sequence). The CDR3 has 17 residues. The V end lost 3 bases, the J end lost 0 bases, and 17 bases lay between the germline ends. CDR3: CASSILGVRGTNYGYTF. The CDR3, as DNA: TGTGCCAGTAGTATTCTCGGAGTCAGAGGGACTAACTATGGCTACACCTTC.